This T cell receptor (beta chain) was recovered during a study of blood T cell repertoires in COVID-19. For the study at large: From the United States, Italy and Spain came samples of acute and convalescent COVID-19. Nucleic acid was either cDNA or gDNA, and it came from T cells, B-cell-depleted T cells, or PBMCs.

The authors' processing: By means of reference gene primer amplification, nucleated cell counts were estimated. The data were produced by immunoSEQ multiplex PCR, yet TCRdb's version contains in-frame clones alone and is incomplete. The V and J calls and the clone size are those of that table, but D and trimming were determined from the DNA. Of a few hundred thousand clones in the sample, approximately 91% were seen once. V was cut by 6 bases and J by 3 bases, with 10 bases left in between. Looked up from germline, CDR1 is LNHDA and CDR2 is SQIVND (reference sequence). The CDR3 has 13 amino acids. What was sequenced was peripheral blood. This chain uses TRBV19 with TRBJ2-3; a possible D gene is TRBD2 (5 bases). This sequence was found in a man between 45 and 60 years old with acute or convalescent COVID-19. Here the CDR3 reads CASRTTATDTQYF. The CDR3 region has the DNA TGTGCCAGTAGGACTACTGCGACAGATACGCAGTATTTT.